This T cell receptor (beta chain) derives from a study of T cell responses to AZD1222 COVID-19 vaccine. The protocol was immunoSEQ multiplex PCR, while the TCRdb copy is restricted to in-frame clones and leaves out a portion. The table shows roughly 150,000 clones, with 87% occurring only once. The CDR3 is 12 residues long. Trimming shortened V by 3 bases and J by 6 bases, and 8 bases separated the two germline ends. Here the sequenced sample was peripheral blood, taken 28 days after the second AZD1222 dose. V usage is TRBV12-3 or TRBV12-4 and J usage is TRBJ2-5; no clear D gene. The origin of this receptor is an adult who received the AZD1222 COVID-19 vaccine. CDR3 DNA sequence: TGTGCCAGCAGTTTTCCTGGGCAGACCCAGTACTTC. Protein: CASSFPGQTQYF.